Shown below are 3 T cell receptor beta chains from a single sample sequenced in a study of cytomegalovirus exposure and HLA in healthy donors. PCR used 60 Vbeta primers and 13 Jbeta primers. Clones were sequenced by immunoSEQ multiplex PCR, and TCRdb holds only the in-frame ones, with some missing. The data show 150,000 to 160,000 clones, about 76% seen once. Specimen: PBMCs. These receptors all stem from a man aged 25 to 40 in good health and CMV-seropositive.

The chain combines TRBV28 with TRBJ2-7; tentatively, D is TRBD1 (6 bases). Germline V gene lookup returns CDR1 MDHEN and CDR2 SYDVKM. V was clipped by 6 bases and J by 5 bases, with 17 bases between them. The CDR3 sequence is 14 residues long. CDR3 residues: CASRPQGRGNEQYF. The CDR3 nucleotides are TGTGCCAGCAGGCCACAGGGAAGGGGCAACGAGCAGTACTTC.

By share of the sample, this clone is medium-sized. The gene calls are TRBV2 and TRBJ2-1, with TRBD1 matching 11 bases. CDR1 and CDR2 from the germline V gene are SNHLY and FYNNEI. The CDR3 is 13 residues long. Trimming cost V 9 bases and J 8 bases; bases outside gene matches: 6. CDR3 bases: TGTGCCAGGGGACAGGGGGAATGGGATGAGCAGTTCTTC. Encoded protein: CARGQGEWDEQFF.

The V call is TRBV21-1, the J call TRBJ2-1; TRBD2 is the table's D call and was not checked against the DNA. TRBV21-1 is shown as a pseudogene. CDR3 length: 20 amino acids. CDR3 coding DNA: TGTGCCAGCAGCCAAGGGCAGACTAGCGGGAGGGCCTCCTCCTACAATGAGCAGTTCTTC. This gives the protein CASSQGQTSGRASSYNEQFF.